The source of this T cell receptor beta chain is a study of control samples from healthy donors and cancer patients. Per germline, CDR1 LNHDA and CDR2 SQIVND (reference sequence). The CDR3 spans 16 residues. V lost 4 bases, J lost 0 bases, and 15 bases lay in between. TCRdb's table, derived via immunoSEQ multiplex PCR, lists solely in-frame clones and lacks some. The sample includes approximately 70,000 clones, around 84% of them seen just once. The sequenced sample was blood. The gene calls are TRBV19 and TRBJ2-5; tentative D call: TRBD1 (6 bases). The receptor was isolated from a man over 45 in good health. CDR3: CASSRRIGTNQETQYF. CDR3 sequence (DNA): TGTGCCAGTAGTAGGAGGATAGGGACAAACCAAGAGACCCAGTACTTC.